This T cell receptor (beta chain) was recorded in a study of preoperative IRX-2 immunotherapy in early breast cancer. Trimming pared 5 bases from V and 4 bases from J, leaving 15 bases between. The CDR3 totals 16 residues. As for treatment: preoperative locoregional IRX-2 cytokine immunotherapy. Patients received preoperative, locoregional IRX-2 cytokine immunotherapy in a phase Ib study. Clones were sequenced by immunoSEQ multiplex PCR, and TCRdb holds only the in-frame ones, with some missing. The sample carries 25,000 to 35,000 clones, 70% to 85% recorded once. This receptor was obtained from a human donor with breast cancer. The sample was collected from a patient treated with IRX-2 immunotherapy. V usage is TRBV6-7 and J usage is TRBJ2-6; no clear D. TRBV6-7 is sorted into the ORF group, with uncertain function. The DNA of the CDR3 is TGTGCCAGCAGTGATGGCCCCCTGCGCGGGGCCAACGTCCTGACTTTC. Encoded protein: CASSDGPLRGANVLTF.